A single sample is the source of the 31 T cell receptor beta chains below, sequenced in a study of beta chain features in type 1 diabetes. Study-level results: Type 1 diabetes patients had moderately but significantly shorter TCRB CDR3s in all four CD4+ subsets.

For these receptors, no antigen is known. Expressed TCRB transcripts got sequenced, as all isolated RNA was reverse transcribed. Some clones are missing from TCRdb's copy, which holds only in-frame ones; the method was immunoSEQ multiplex PCR. The table shows hundreds of thousands of clones, with over 10% occurring only once. Material for sequencing was naive CD4+ T cells from blood. Receptors were obtained from a woman aged 18-29 years with type 1 diabetes.

This clone was counted a few times. V gene TRBV5-1 combines with J gene TRBJ2-5; the D gene is possibly TRBD1 (6 bases). CDR3 length: 14 residues. Germline V gives CDR1 SGHRS, CDR2 YFSETQ. Trimming took 6 bases from V and 5 from J, leaving 17 bases between them. The CDR3 loop reads CASTRDTPGETQYF. The CDR3 DNA is TGCGCCAGCACTAGGGACACTCCGGGGGAGACCCAGTACTTC.

This clone has only a few counts. The chain joins TRBV7-9 to TRBJ1-4, with 7 positions matching TRBD1. The CDR3 contains 16 residues. Unmatched junction bases numbered 13, after V lost 5 bases and J lost 7 bases. Germline V lookup: CDR1 SEHNR, CDR2 FQNEAQ (reference sequence). CDR3 DNA sequence: TGTGCCAGCAGCCCCGGACAGGCCGCCCTCGGTGAAAAACTGTTTTTT. This translates into CASSPGQAALGEKLFF.

This clone was counted a few times. V usage is TRBV20-1 and J usage is TRBJ1-2; 7 nucleotides agree with TRBD1. After removal of 6 bases from V and 8 bases from J, the junction contained 6 bases not matched to a gene. CDR3 length: 11 residues. Germline V gene data show CDR1 as DFQATT and CDR2 as SNEGSKA (reference sequence). CDR3 residues: CSADRAGGYTF. Written as DNA, the CDR3 is TGCAGTGCCGACAGGGCCGGAGGCTACACCTTC.

The CDR3 loop is CSVAMGGVRETQYF. The CDR3 DNA reads as TGCAGCGTTGCGATGGGGGGGGTTCGAGAGACCCAGTACTTC. The chain is built from TRBV29-1 and TRBJ2-5; TRBD2 matches at 7 bases. Germline trimming cut 4 bases from V and 4 bases from J; bases unmatched to any gene: 9. Germline CDR1 and CDR2: SQVTM and ANQGSEA. The CDR3 has 14 residues.

J is TRBJ1-5 and V is TRBV20-1; no definite D call. Trimming shortened V by 5 bases and J by 12 bases, and 11 bases separated the two germline ends. This CDR3 contains 10 residues. Germline V gene data show CDR1 as DFQATT and CDR2 as SNEGSKA (reference sequence). As DNA, the CDR3 is TGCAGTGCTGGCAGCAGGATCCAGCATTTT. It codes for CSAGSRIQHF.

The table lists this clone with a few counts. The chain combines TRBV18 with TRBJ2-5, with D possibly being TRBD2 (5 bases). The germline V gene has CDR1 KGHSH and CDR2 LQKENI. With 4 bases removed from V and 2 bases from J, the gap between germline ends came to 8 bases. This CDR3 is 13 amino acids long. CDR3 bases: TGTGCCAGCTCACTGGGGAGTCAAGAGACCCAGTACTTC. This translates into CASSLGSQETQYF.

The chain employs TRBV5-8 and TRBJ2-7; 7 bases map to TRBD1. This CDR3 region has 14 residues. J was trimmed by 2 bases and V by 0 bases; bases with no gene match: 2. CDR1 is SGHTS and CDR2 is YDEGEE in the germline V gene. The CDR3 nucleotides are TGTGCCAGCAGCTTGGAAAGGGGGCCCTACGAGCAGTACTTC. It specifies CASSLERGPYEQYF.

The chain links TRBV7-9 to TRBJ1-1; D remains unclear. Germline V CDR1 and CDR2: SEHNR, FQNEAQ (reference sequence). V gave up 3 bases and J gave up 7 bases, with 15 bases separating them. CDR3 length: 14 amino acids. CDR3 DNA sequence: TGTGCCAGCAGCTTGAATACAGCTCAGGTTGAAGCTTTCTTT. Encoded protein: CASSLNTAQVEAFF.

Only a few counts were recorded for this clone. The rearrangement uses TRBV30 and TRBJ1-1; the D is unclear. The CDR3 has 13 residues. The germline V gene encodes CDR1 GTSNPN and CDR2 SVGIG (reference sequence). V was trimmed by 5 bases and J by 0 bases, leaving 10 bases between them. CDR3 bases: TGTGCCTGGCGCCTAGGAGTGAACACTGAAGCTTTCTTT. This encodes CAWRLGVNTEAFF.

The chain employs TRBV7-2 and TRBJ1-5; a weak D match, TRBD1 (6 bases). The CDR3 runs to 14 residues. From germline, CDR1 is SGHTA and CDR2 FQGNSA. Deletions cut 5 bases from V and 2 bases from J, with 10 bases between. The CDR3, as DNA: TGTGCCAGCAGCCATTCAGGGGGCAATCAGCCCCAGCATTTT. Protein: CASSHSGGNQPQHF.

V usage is TRBV10-3 and J usage is TRBJ2-3, with 13 bases that match TRBD2. The V and J ends lost 7 bases and 6 bases, in that order; junction bases with no gene match: 7. The CDR3 loop spans 15 amino acids. Germline V gene sequence: CDR1 ENHRY, CDR2 SYGVKD. CDR3 coding DNA: TGTGCCATCACCTCGGGACTAGCGGGGTCGGATACGCAGTATTTT. Residues: CAITSGLAGSDTQYF.

This clone has only a few counts. This sequence joins TRBV18 and TRBJ2-2; 7 bases align to TRBD2. CDR1 is KGHSH, CDR2 LQKENI, per germline. Trimming removed 5 bases from V and 0 bases from J; junction bases left unmatched: 3. There are 15 residues in the CDR3. In nucleotides, the CDR3 is TGTGCCAGCTCAAGCGGGGCCACGAACACCGGGGAGCTGTTTTTT. Protein product: CASSSGATNTGELFF.

This clone occurred a few times. J is TRBJ1-5 and V is TRBV15; D call uncertain. The ends were cut back, 0 bases at V and 5 bases at J, with 8 bases in the middle. In germline, CDR1 is LNHNV, CDR2 YYDKDF (reference sequence). The CDR3 is 14 residues long. CDR3 region: CATSREKGDQPQHF. The CDR3 DNA reads TGTGCCACCAGCAGAGAGAAAGGAGATCAGCCCCAGCATTTT.

This clone appeared a few times. The chain couples TRBV12-5 to TRBJ2-4; maybe TRBD1 (5 bases). Germline V lookup: CDR1 LGHNT, CDR2 FRNRAP. The V gene lost 5 bases and the J gene lost 0 bases, with 8 bases spanning the gap. This CDR3 has 14 residues. The CDR3 coding sequence is TGTGCTAGTGGTGGGGCGCTAGCCAAAAACATTCAGTACTTC. It specifies CASGGALAKNIQYF. Drawing the rest from reference TRBV12-5 and TRBJ2-4, the complete variable domain is DARVTQTPRHKVTEMGQEVTMRCQPILGHNTVFWYRQTMMQGLELLAYFRNRAPLDDSGMPKDRFSAEMPDATLATLKIQPSEPRDSAVYFCASGGALAKNIQYFGAGTRLSVL.

This clone appeared a few times. The chain recombines TRBV7-9 with TRBJ1-2, with 9 bases fitting TRBD1. V shed 1 base and J 3 bases; nucleotides not matched to a gene: 9. The CDR3 is 17 amino acids. CDR1 SEHNR and CDR2 FQNEAQ come from the germline V gene (reference sequence). CDR3: CASSLEGTGFGHYGYTF. CDR3 sequence (DNA): TGTGCCAGCAGCTTAGAAGGGACAGGGTTTGGCCACTATGGCTACACCTTC.

Only a few counts were recorded for this clone. The J gene is TRBJ1-1, the V gene TRBV7-9; D is undetermined. Looked up from germline, CDR1 is SEHNR and CDR2 is FQNEAQ (reference sequence). The CDR3 is 14 amino acids. The chain's CDR3 is CASSSQAGNTEAFF. The CDR3 DNA follows: TGTGCATCATCGTCCCAGGCGGGGAACACTGAAGCTTTCTTT.

This clone was seen a handful of times. The rearrangement links TRBV28 to TRBJ2-3; TRBD1 matches at 9 bases. The V and J ends lost 4 bases and 8 bases, in that order; junction bases with no gene match: 13. This CDR3 is built from 16 residues. Per the germline V gene, CDR1 is MDHEN and CDR2 is SYDVKM. The CDR3 DNA reads as TGTGCCAGCAGTTGGAAACTACGGACAGGGGAGGGTACGCAGTATTTT. Translation gives CASSWKLRTGEGTQYF. Full variable domain (outside the CDR3, taken from reference TRBV28 and TRBJ2-3): DVKVTQSSRYLVKRTGEKVFLECVQDMDHENMFWYRQDPGLGLRLIYFSYDVKMKEKGDIPEGYSVSREKKERFSLILESASTNQTSMYLCASSWKLRTGEGTQYFGPGTRLTVL.

This clone was found a few times. The chain is built from TRBV7-9 and TRBJ2-2, with TRBD1 matching 7 bases. Germline values: CDR1 SEHNR, CDR2 FQNEAQ (reference sequence). Germline trimming cut 5 bases from V and 3 bases from J; bases unmatched to any gene: 6. This CDR3 region has 15 residues. CDR3 in amino acids: CASSMGQTDTGELFF. The CDR3 DNA is TGTGCCAGCAGCATGGGACAGACAGACACCGGGGAGCTGTTTTTT.

V and J are TRBV7-9 and TRBJ2-5; possibly TRBD2 for D (6 bases). The CDR3 spans 15 residues. The V gene's germline CDR1 is SEHNR and CDR2 FQNEAQ (reference sequence). This CDR3 is CAEQLPRRGQETQYF. CDR3 sequence (DNA): TGTGCGGAGCAACTCCCGAGGCGGGGTCAAGAGACCCAGTACTTC.

This clone has a handful of counts. The gene calls are TRBV7-2 and TRBJ2-1; 9 bases agree with TRBD2. Germline loops: CDR1 SGHTA, CDR2 FQGNSA. V shed 0 bases, J shed 7 bases, and the junction held 4 bases outside the gene matches. CDR3 length: 15 amino acids. CDR3 amino acids: CASSLASGSRNEQFF. The CDR3 DNA is TGTGCCAGCAGCTTAGCTAGCGGGAGTAGGAATGAGCAGTTCTTC.

The rearrangement joins TRBV9 to TRBJ2-1; possible D gene TRBD1, 6 bases. The V end lost 3 bases, the J end lost 9 bases, and 13 bases lay between the germline ends. The germline V gene encodes CDR1 SGDLS and CDR2 YYNGEE. This CDR3 has 13 residues. CDR3 amino acids: CASSGPQGGEQFF. In DNA form, the CDR3 reads TGTGCCAGCAGCGGGCCCCAAGGGGGTGAGCAGTTCTTC.

This clone has only a few counts. The rearrangement joins TRBV19 to TRBJ2-3, with TRBD1 matching 7 bases. The CDR3 length is 13 residues. V gave up 8 bases and J gave up 3 bases; unmatched junction bases: 5. From germline, CDR1 is LNHDA and CDR2 SQIVND (reference sequence). DNA for the CDR3: TGTGCCAGTGGGCCACAGGGGACAGATACGCAGTATTTT. Residues: CASGPQGTDTQYF.

This clone occurred a few times. The V and J genes are TRBV30 and TRBJ1-2; TRBD1 aligns across 7 bases. CDR3 length equals 14 residues. V shed 5 bases and J 2 bases; nucleotides not matched to a gene: 8. The germline CDR1 and CDR2 sequences are GTSNPN and SVGIG (reference sequence). As DNA, the CDR3 is TGTGCCTGGTCAAGGGACAGTGGAAACTATGGCTACACCTTC. It encodes CAWSRDSGNYGYTF. The entire variable domain, with the rest obtained from reference TRBV30 and TRBJ1-2, is as follows: SQTIHQWPATLVQPVGSPLSLECTVEGTSNPNLYWYRQAAGRGLQLLFYSVGIGQISSEVPQNLSASRPQDRQFILSSKKLLLSDSGFYLCAWSRDSGNYGYTFGSGTRLTVV.

This clone was recorded a few times. One end of the junction is discordant with germline, which a read error may explain. The chain has TRBV11-2 and TRBJ2-1; possibly TRBD2 for D (5 bases). Germline values: CDR1 SGHAT, CDR2 FQNNGV. The CDR3 contains 13 residues. The CDR3 region has the DNA TGTGCCAGCGGAACTAGATCCTCCAATGAGCAGTTCTTC. It is translated as CASGTRSSNEQFF.

This clone was counted between two and nine times. The chain recombines TRBV7-2 with TRBJ2-3; TRBD2 might be the D (6 bases). Looked up from germline, CDR1 is SGHTA and CDR2 is FQGNSA. The CDR3 is 16 amino acids. V was cut by 1 base and J by 3 bases, with 14 bases left in between. The CDR3 protein is CASSLGAGRQTDTQYF. The CDR3 DNA is TGTGCCAGCAGCTTAGGCGCGGGGAGGCAAACAGATACGCAGTATTTT.

The chain recombines TRBV9 with TRBJ2-1; 8 bases fit TRBD2. Losses at the gene ends were 0 bases for V and 7 bases for J; bases not matched to a gene: 9. The CDR3 totals 16 residues. Looked up from germline, CDR1 is SGDLS and CDR2 is YYNGEE. CDR3 amino acids: CASSVGPGGGRNEQFF. The CDR3 DNA follows: TGTGCCAGCAGCGTAGGCCCGGGCGGGGGGCGTAATGAGCAGTTCTTC.

This sequence joins TRBV27 and TRBJ1-1; 7 bases align to TRBD1. The CDR3 spans 13 residues. Germline values: CDR1 MNHEY, CDR2 SMNVEV (reference sequence). V lost 5 bases and J lost 10; bases outside the gene matches: 10. CDR3 in DNA: TGTGCCAGCAGTCCTACCCAGTACAGGGGAGCTTTCTTT. This codes for CASSPTQYRGAFF.

Only a few counts were recorded for this clone. Here the CDR3 reads CASSSRQAGDEQFF. The CDR3 bases are TGTGCCAGCTCATCCCGACAGGCCGGGGATGAGCAGTTCTTC. The V call is TRBV18, the J call TRBJ2-1; D is perhaps TRBD1 (6 bases). This CDR3 is built from 14 residues. Trimming stripped 5 bases from V and 8 bases from J, with 16 bases between. Germline loops: CDR1 KGHSH, CDR2 LQKENI.

The chain carries TRBV5-4 and TRBJ2-2, with 10 bases lining up with TRBD1. Germline assignment: CDR1 SGHNT and CDR2 YYREEE (reference sequence). The J segment lost 4 bases and the V segment lost 3 bases, leaving 6 bases of the junction unmatched. The CDR3 sequence is 16 residues long. CDR3 sequence: CASSWGGTGATGELFF. CDR3 coding DNA: TGTGCCAGCAGCTGGGGAGGGACAGGGGCCACCGGGGAGCTGTTTTTT.

The chain recombines TRBV5-1 with TRBJ2-7; TRBD2 matches at 8 bases. This CDR3 is built from 13 residues. V lost 5 bases, J lost 5 bases, and 6 bases stayed unmatched. Germline V gives CDR1 SGHRS, CDR2 YFSETQ. This CDR3 reads CASRSSGSDEQYF. DNA of the CDR3: TGCGCCAGCAGGTCCAGCGGGAGTGACGAGCAGTACTTC. The full variable domain, its missing parts supplied by reference TRBV5-1 and TRBJ2-7, is KAGVTQTPRYLIKTRGQQVTLSCSPISGHRSVSWYQQTPGQGLQFLFEYFSETQRNKGNFPGRFSGRQFSNSRSEMNVSTLELGDSALYLCASRSSGSDEQYFGPGTRLTVT.

This chain uses TRBV28 with TRBJ1-1, with TRBD1 matching 9 bases. This CDR3 contains 15 residues. CDR1 is MDHEN, CDR2 SYDVKM, per germline. The junction had 6 bases not matched to a gene; V was cut back by 6 bases and J by 1 base. CDR3 sequence: CASSRLGQGNTEAFF. For the CDR3, the DNA is TGTGCCAGCAGCCGGCTGGGACAGGGGAACACTGAAGCTTTCTTT.